Listed below are T cell receptor beta chains from one sample, sequenced in a study of T cell changes during pregnancy in multiple sclerosis. The method was immunoSEQ multiplex PCR; TCRdb's version includes in-frame clones alone and lacks a portion of them. Of tens of thousands of clones listed, roughly 92% were seen once; the top ten hold 1% to 1.5%. Sequencing was carried out using peripheral blood. These receptors originate from a female donor with multiple sclerosis, enrolled in a pregnancy study. Each CDR3 is given with its conserved first and last residue. The order of the fields is V gene, D gene, clone size, J gene, CDR3 protein, CDR3 DNA. D genes are given only for firm matches. The size field is filled for only some rows; it gives once, few, many or a size class.

v_call: TRBV27
d_call: -
clone_size: -
j_call: TRBJ2-3
cdr3_aa: CASSPINGDTQYF
cdr3_nt: TGTGCCAGCAGCCCGATCAATGGAGATACGCAGTATTTT

v_call: TRBV6-5
d_call: TRBD1
clone_size: few
j_call: TRBJ1-2
cdr3_aa: CASSYDRAPYGYTF
cdr3_nt: TGTGCCAGCAGTTACGACAGGGCCCCATATGGCTACACCTTC

v_call: TRBV19
d_call: TRBD1
clone_size: -
j_call: TRBJ2-1
cdr3_aa: CASIDPGQSYNEQFF
cdr3_nt: TGTGCCAGTATAGATCCGGGACAGAGCTACAATGAGCAGTTCTTC

v_call: TRBV28
d_call: TRBD2
clone_size: -
j_call: TRBJ2-7
cdr3_aa: CASSFSSGRAYSYEQYF
cdr3_nt: TGTGCCAGCAGTTTTTCCAGCGGGAGGGCCTACTCCTACGAGCAGTACTTC

v_call: TRBV28
d_call: -
clone_size: -
j_call: TRBJ1-1
cdr3_aa: CASSLRVNTEAFF
cdr3_nt: TGTGCCAGCAGTTTACGGGTGAACACTGAAGCTTTCTTT

v_call: TRBV5-1
d_call: -
clone_size: -
j_call: TRBJ2-1
cdr3_aa: CASSAGHNEQFF
cdr3_nt: TGCGCCAGCAGCGCCGGTCACAATGAGCAGTTCTTC

v_call: TRBV27
d_call: TRBD1
clone_size: -
j_call: TRBJ1-2
cdr3_aa: CASSPLRDSYGYTF
cdr3_nt: TGTGCCAGCAGTCCCCTCCGGGACAGCTATGGCTACACCTTC

v_call: TRBV19
d_call: TRBD2
clone_size: -
j_call: TRBJ2-3
cdr3_aa: CASSSGSADTQYF
cdr3_nt: TGTGCCAGTAGTAGCGGGAGTGCAGATACGCAGTATTTT

v_call: TRBV28
d_call: TRBD1
clone_size: -
j_call: TRBJ2-7
cdr3_aa: CASSPGDRSSYEQYF
cdr3_nt: TGTGCCAGCAGTCCAGGGGACAGGAGCTCCTACGAGCAGTACTTC

v_call: TRBV5-1
d_call: TRBD1
clone_size: -
j_call: TRBJ2-5
cdr3_aa: CASSFGTVQETQYF
cdr3_nt: TGCGCCAGCAGCTTCGGGACAGTCCAAGAGACCCAGTACTTC

v_call: TRBV5-4
d_call: TRBD1
clone_size: -
j_call: TRBJ2-7
cdr3_aa: CASSLGTGRYEQYF
cdr3_nt: TGTGCCAGCAGCTTGGGGACAGGAAGATACGAGCAGTACTTC

v_call: TRBV7-2
d_call: TRBD2
clone_size: -
j_call: TRBJ2-1
cdr3_aa: CASSPAGGGRRNEQFF
cdr3_nt: TGTGCCAGCAGCCCCGCGGGTGGCGGGAGGAGAAATGAGCAGTTCTTC

v_call: TRBV5-1
d_call: -
clone_size: once
j_call: TRBJ1-4
cdr3_aa: CASSFEQGQANEKLFF
cdr3_nt: TGCGCCAGCAGCTTTGAACAGGGTCAAGCTAATGAAAAACTGTTTTTT

v_call: TRBV19
d_call: TRBD1
clone_size: -
j_call: TRBJ1-1
cdr3_aa: CASSFGTVYEAFF
cdr3_nt: TGTGCCAGTAGTTTCGGGACAGTTTATGAAGCTTTCTTT

v_call: TRBV19
d_call: -
clone_size: -
j_call: TRBJ2-7
cdr3_aa: CASMGVGAGMREQYF
cdr3_nt: TGTGCCAGTATGGGGGTAGGGGCAGGTATGCGTGAGCAGTACTTC

v_call: TRBV4-2
d_call: -
clone_size: -
j_call: TRBJ2-1
cdr3_aa: CASSQVALRRGEQFF
cdr3_nt: TGTGCCAGCAGCCAAGTAGCCCTCCGGAGGGGTGAGCAGTTCTTC

v_call: TRBV6-5
d_call: -
clone_size: -
j_call: TRBJ1-1
cdr3_aa: CASSYGWDTEAFF
cdr3_nt: TGTGCCAGCAGTTACGGGTGGGACACTGAAGCTTTCTTT